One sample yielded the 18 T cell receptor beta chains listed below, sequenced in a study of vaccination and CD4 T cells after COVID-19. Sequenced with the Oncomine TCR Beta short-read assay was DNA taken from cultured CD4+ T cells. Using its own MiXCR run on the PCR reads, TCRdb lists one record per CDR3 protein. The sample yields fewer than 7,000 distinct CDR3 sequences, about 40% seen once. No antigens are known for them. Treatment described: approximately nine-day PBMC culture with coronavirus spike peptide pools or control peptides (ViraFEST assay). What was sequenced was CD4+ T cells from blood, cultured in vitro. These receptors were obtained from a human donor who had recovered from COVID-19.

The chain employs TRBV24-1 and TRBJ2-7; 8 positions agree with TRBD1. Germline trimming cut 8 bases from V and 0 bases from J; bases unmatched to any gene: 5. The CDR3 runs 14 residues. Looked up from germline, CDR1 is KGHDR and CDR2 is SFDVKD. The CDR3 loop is CATIVTGGSYEQYF. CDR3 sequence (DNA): TGTGCCACCATAGTCACAGGGGGCTCCTACGAGCAGTACTTC.

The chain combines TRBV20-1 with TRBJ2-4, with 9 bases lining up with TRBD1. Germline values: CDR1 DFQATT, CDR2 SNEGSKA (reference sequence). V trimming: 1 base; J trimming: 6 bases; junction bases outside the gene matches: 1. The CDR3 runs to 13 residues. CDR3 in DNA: TGCAGTGCTAGAGTGGACAGGGGAAACATTCAGTACTTC. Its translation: CSARVDRGNIQYF.

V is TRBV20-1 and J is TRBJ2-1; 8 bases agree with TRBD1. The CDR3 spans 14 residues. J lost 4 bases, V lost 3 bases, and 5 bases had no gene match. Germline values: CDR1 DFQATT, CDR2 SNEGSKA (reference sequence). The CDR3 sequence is CSARGQGAYNEQFF. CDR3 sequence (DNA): TGCAGTGCTAGGGGGCAGGGGGCTTACAATGAGCAGTTCTTC.

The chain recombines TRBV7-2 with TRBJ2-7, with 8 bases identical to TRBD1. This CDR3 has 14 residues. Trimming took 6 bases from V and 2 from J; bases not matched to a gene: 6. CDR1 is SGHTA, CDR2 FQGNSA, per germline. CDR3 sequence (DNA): TGTGCCAGCAGTCAAGGCAGGGGGCCCTACGAGCAGTACTTC. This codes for CASSQGRGPYEQYF.

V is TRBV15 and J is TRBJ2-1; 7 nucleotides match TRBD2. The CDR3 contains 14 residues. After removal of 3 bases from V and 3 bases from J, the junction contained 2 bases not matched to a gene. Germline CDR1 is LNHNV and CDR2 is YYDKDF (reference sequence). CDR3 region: CATSRGGGYNEQFF. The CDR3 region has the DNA TGTGCCACCAGCAGGGGGGGGGGCTACAATGAGCAGTTCTTC.

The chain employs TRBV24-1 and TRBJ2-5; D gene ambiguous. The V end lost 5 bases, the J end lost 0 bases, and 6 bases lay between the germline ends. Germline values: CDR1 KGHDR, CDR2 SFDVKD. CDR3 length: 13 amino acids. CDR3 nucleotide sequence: TGTGCCACCAGTGCTGCTAACCAAGAGACCCAGTACTTC. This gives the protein CATSAANQETQYF.

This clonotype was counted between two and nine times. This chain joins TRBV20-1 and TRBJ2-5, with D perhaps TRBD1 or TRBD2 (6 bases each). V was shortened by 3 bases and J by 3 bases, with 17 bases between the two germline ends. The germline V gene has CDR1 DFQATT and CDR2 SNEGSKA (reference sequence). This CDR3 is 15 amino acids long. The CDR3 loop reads CSARAWGAGEETQYF. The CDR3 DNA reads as TGCAGTGCTAGGGCCTGGGGGGCTGGGGAAGAGACCCAGTACTTC.

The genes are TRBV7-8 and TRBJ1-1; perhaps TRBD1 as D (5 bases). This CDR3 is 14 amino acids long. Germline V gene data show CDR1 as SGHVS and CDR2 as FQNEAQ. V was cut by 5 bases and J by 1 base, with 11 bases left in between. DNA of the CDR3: TGTGCCAGCAGCCCTCTAACAGGGAACACTGAAGCTTTCTTT. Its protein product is CASSPLTGNTEAFF. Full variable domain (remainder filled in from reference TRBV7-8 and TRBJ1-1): GAGVSQSPRYKVAKRGQDVALRCDPISGHVSLFWYQQALGQGPEFLTYFQNEAQLDKSGLPSDRFFAERPEGSVSTLKIQRTQQEDSAVYLCASSPLTGNTEAFFGQGTRLTVV.

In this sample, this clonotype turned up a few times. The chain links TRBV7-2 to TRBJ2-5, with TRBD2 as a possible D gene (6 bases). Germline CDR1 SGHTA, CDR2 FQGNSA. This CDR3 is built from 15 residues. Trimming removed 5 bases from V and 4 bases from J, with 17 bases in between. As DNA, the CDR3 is TGTGCCAGCAGCGCCCCCTCGGGAGCTGGAGAGACCCAGTACTTC. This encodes CASSAPSGAGETQYF.

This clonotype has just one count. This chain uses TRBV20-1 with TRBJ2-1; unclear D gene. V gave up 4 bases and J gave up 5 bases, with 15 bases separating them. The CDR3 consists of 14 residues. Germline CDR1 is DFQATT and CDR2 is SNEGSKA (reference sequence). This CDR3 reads CSATLPPSNNEQFF. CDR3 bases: TGCAGTGCTACTCTTCCCCCCAGCAACAATGAGCAGTTCTTC.

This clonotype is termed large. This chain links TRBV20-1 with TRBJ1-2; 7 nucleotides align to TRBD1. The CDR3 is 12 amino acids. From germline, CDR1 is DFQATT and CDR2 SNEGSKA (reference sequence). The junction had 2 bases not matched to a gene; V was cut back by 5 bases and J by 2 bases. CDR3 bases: TGCAGTGCTGCAGGGGGGAACTATGGCTACACCTTC. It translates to CSAAGGNYGYTF.

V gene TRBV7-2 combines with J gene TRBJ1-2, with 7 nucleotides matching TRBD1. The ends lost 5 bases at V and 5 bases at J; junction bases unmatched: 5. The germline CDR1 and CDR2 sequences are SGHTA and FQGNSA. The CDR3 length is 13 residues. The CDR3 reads CASSPRQGYGYTF. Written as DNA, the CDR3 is TGTGCCAGCAGCCCCCGACAGGGATATGGCTACACCTTC.

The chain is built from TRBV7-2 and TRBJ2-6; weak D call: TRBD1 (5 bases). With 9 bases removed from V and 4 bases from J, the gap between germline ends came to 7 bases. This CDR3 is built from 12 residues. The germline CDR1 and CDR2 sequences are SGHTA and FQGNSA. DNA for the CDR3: TGTGCCAGAGGGGTCGGGGCCAACGTCCTGACTTTC. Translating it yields CARGVGANVLTF.

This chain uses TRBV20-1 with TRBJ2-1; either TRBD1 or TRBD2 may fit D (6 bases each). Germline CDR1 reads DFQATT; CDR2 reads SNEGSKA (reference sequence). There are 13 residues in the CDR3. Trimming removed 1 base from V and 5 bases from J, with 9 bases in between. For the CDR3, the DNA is TGCAGTGCTAGAGTGAGGGGGGACAATGAGCAGTTCTTC. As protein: CSARVRGDNEQFF.

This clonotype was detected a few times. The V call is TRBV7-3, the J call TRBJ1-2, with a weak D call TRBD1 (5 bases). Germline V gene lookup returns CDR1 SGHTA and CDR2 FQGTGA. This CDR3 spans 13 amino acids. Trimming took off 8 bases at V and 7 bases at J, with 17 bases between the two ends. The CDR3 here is CASGLAGGTGYTF. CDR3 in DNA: TGTGCCAGCGGGCTTGCGGGGGGGACTGGCTACACCTTC. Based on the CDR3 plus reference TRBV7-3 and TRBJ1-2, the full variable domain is GAGVSQTPSNKVTEKGKYVELRCDPISGHTALYWYRQSLGQGPEFLIYFQGTGAADDSGLPNDRFFAVRPEGSVSTLKIQRTERGDSAVYLCASGLAGGTGYTFGSGTRLTVV.

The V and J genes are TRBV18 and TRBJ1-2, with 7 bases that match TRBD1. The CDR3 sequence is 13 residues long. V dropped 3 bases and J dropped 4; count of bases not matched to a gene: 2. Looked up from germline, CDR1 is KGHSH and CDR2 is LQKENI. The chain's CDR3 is CASSPDRIYGYTF. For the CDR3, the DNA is TGTGCCAGCTCACCGGACAGGATCTATGGCTACACCTTC.

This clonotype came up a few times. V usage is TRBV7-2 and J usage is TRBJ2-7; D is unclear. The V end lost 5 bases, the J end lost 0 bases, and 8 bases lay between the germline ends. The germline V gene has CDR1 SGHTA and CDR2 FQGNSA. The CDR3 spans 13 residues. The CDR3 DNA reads TGTGCCAGCAGCACCAGAAGCTCCTACGAGCAGTACTTC. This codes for CASSTRSSYEQYF.

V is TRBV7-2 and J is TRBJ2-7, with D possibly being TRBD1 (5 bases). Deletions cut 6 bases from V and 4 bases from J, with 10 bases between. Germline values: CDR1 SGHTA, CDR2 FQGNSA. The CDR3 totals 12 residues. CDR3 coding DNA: TGTGCCAGCAGGGGGCTTGGGTACGAGCAGTACTTC. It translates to CASRGLGYEQYF.